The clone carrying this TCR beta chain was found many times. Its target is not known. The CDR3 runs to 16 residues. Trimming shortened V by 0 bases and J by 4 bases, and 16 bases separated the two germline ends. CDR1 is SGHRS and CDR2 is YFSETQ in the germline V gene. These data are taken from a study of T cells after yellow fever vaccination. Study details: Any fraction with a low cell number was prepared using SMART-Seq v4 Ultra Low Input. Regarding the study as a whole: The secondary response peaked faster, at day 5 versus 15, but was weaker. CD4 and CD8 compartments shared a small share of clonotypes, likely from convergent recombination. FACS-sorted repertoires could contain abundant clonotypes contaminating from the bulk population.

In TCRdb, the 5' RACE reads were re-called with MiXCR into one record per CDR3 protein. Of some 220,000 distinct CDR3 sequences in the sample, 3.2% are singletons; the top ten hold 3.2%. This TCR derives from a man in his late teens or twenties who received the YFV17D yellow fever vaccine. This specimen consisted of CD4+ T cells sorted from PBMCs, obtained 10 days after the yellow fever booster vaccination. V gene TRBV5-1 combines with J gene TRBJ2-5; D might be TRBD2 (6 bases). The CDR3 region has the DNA TGCGCCAGCAGCTTGGACAGCCAGGGAGGAGGAGAGACCCAGTACTTC. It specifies CASSLDSQGGGETQYF.